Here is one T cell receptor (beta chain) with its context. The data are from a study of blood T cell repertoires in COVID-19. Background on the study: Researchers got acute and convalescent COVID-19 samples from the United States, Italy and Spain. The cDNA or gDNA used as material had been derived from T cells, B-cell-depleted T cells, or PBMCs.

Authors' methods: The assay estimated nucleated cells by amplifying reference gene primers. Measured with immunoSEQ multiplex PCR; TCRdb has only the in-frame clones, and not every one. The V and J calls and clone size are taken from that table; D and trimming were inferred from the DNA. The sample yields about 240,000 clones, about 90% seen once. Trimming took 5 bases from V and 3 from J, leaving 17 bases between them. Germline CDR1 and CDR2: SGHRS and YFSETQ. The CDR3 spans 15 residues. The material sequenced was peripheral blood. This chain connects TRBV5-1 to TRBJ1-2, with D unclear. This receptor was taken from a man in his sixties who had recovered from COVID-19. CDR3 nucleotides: TGCGCCAGCAGATCAAGACTAGAAGCTGACTATGGCTACACCTTC. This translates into CASRSRLEADYGYTF.